This T cell receptor (beta chain) originates from a study of blood T cell repertoires in COVID-19. Across the study: The United States, Italy and Spain supplied acute and convalescent COVID-19 samples.

As originally analysed: How many nucleated cells were present was estimated from reference gene primer amplification. Method: immunoSEQ multiplex PCR; TCRdb's copy keeps in-frame clones and lacks some. Clonal size and the V and J genes are those of that table, whereas D and trimming came from the DNA. This sample has approximately 88,000 clones, with about 80% found just once. The CDR3 totals 10 residues. V shed 7 bases and J shed 2 bases, with 5 bases lying between them. The germline CDR1 and CDR2 sequences are DFQATT and SNEGSKA (reference sequence). The sample taken for sequencing was peripheral blood. The chain links TRBV20-1 to TRBJ1-2; no clear D gene. The sequence derives from a human donor in a cohort sampled during active COVID-19. CDR3 in DNA: TGCAGTGGACTGAACTATGGCTACACCTTC. Residues: CSGLNYGYTF.